This TCR beta chain was identified in a study of OX40 agonist ivuxolimab in advanced cancers. The wider study: Three partial responders included one hepatocellular carcinoma patient and two cutaneous melanoma patients.

The germline V gene encodes CDR1 SGHTS and CDR2 YDEGEE. This CDR3 is 16 amino acids long. Between the trimmed V and J ends, which lost 0 bases and 8 bases, there was a span of 18 bases. Data came from immunoSEQ multiplex PCR; TCRdb stores just in-frame clones and leaves some out. There are fewer than 90,000 clones in the sample; nearly 90% occur only once, and approximately 0.26% lies in the top ten. Sequenced here: CD4+ or CD8+ T cells sorted from blood, sampled in a trial of the OX40 agonist ivuxolimab. This chain links TRBV5-8 with TRBJ1-5; tentatively, D is TRBD1 (5 bases). The source is an adult with an advanced solid tumor such as melanoma, head and neck, liver or kidney cancer. CDR3 DNA: TGTGCCAGCAGCTTGGGGGGGACCTCCGCGGTCGAGCCCCAGCATTTT. It encodes CASSLGGTSAVEPQHF.